The clone carrying this T cell receptor beta chain was counted between two and nine times. This sample was included in a study of patients and donors after allogeneic stem cell transplantation. TCRdb re-analysed the RT-PCR reads in MiXCR, keeping a single row per CDR3 protein. Of approximately 410,000 distinct CDR3 sequences listed, 15% to 20% are singletons. Specimen: blood, either unsorted or a sorted T cell fraction (not recorded which). The receptor was isolated from a human donor who was either an allogeneic HSCT recipient or a stem cell or donor lymphocyte infusion donor (not recorded which). It is not recorded whose cells these are; they may come from a transplant donor.

CDR3 sequence (DNA): TGTGCCAGCAGTGCCCTGTGGGGGCAGAACACTGAAGCTTTCTTT. This gives the protein CASSALWGQNTEAFF. The chain joins TRBV25-1 to TRBJ1-1; TRBD1 is a possible D gene (6 bases). Trimming cost V 4 bases and J 1 base, with 13 bases left between them. The length of the CDR3 is 15 residues. Germline V gene lookup returns CDR1 MGHDK and CDR2 SYGVNS.